These 26 T cell receptor beta chains originate from one sample sequenced in a study of cytomegalovirus exposure and HLA in healthy donors. The PCR was carried out with 60 Vbeta primers and 13 Jbeta primers. Profiled with immunoSEQ multiplex PCR; TCRdb holds only in-frame clones, not every one. The sample holds fewer than 200,000 clones, under 85% seen once. Sequenced input: PBMCs. These receptor sequences come from a man in his forties or fifties in good health and CMV-seronegative.

V usage is TRBV6-4 and J usage is TRBJ2-1; D possibly corresponds to TRBD2 (5 bases). There are 14 residues in the CDR3. Trimming cost V 0 bases and J 3 bases, with 6 bases left between them. Germline V CDR1 and CDR2: MRHNA, SNTAGT. The CDR3 loop reads CASSDSGNYNEQFF. The CDR3 coding sequence is TGTGCCAGCAGTGACTCCGGGAACTACAATGAGCAGTTCTTC.

The chain uses TRBV10-3 and TRBJ2-1, with 11 bases that match TRBD2. Trimming removed 8 bases from V and 6 bases from J; junction bases left unmatched: 0. The CDR3 consists of 12 residues. CDR1 and CDR2 (germline): ENHRY, SYGVKD. The CDR3: CAIGTSGNEQFF. In DNA, the CDR3 is TGTGCCATCGGGACTAGCGGCAATGAGCAGTTCTTC.

To note about this clone: At one boundary the junction diverges from the germline segment, which might be a read error. The chain carries TRBV7-9 and TRBJ1-1; D is undetermined. Germline CDR1 is SEHNR and CDR2 is FQNEAQ (reference sequence). This CDR3 has 16 amino acids. The CDR3 loop reads CSSSLGGVGRDTEAFF. Here the CDR3 DNA reads TGTTCCAGCAGCTTAGGCGGTGTTGGGAGGGACACTGAAGCTTTCTTT.

This clone was seen a few times. This chain connects TRBV6-5 to TRBJ1-1; 11 bases map to TRBD1. The length of the CDR3 is 15 residues. V was pared by 0 bases and J by 7 bases, with 4 bases of the junction left unmatched. CDR1 is MNHEY, CDR2 SVGAGI, per germline. Written as DNA, the CDR3 is TGTGCCAGCAGTTACTCCTGGACAGGGGGCCTTGAAGCTTTCTTT. Protein sequence: CASSYSWTGGLEAFF.

The gene calls are TRBV23-1 and TRBJ1-1; TRBD1 agrees at 8 bases. TRBV23-1 counts as an open reading frame of uncertain function. Trimming cost V 0 bases and J 5 bases; bases outside gene matches: 5. The CDR3 runs to 15 residues. The CDR3 DNA is TGCGCCAGCAGTCAATCGCAGGGGGCTAAGACTGAAGCTTTCTTT. As protein: CASSQSQGAKTEAFF.

The J gene is TRBJ2-3, the V gene TRBV9; weak D call: TRBD2 (7 bases). The germline gives CDR1 SGDLS, CDR2 YYNGEE. V was pared by 1 base and J by 5 bases, with 20 bases between. This CDR3 contains 17 residues. The CDR3 nucleotides are TGTGCCAGCAGCGTATCCAGAGGGGGGGAGGCGCAAGATACGCAGTATTTT. As protein: CASSVSRGGEAQDTQYF.

This clone showed up just once. The chain combines TRBV5-1 with TRBJ1-2; D is unclear. V was cut by 0 bases and J by 2 bases, with 5 bases left in between. The CDR3 is made up of 13 amino acids. Germline V lookup: CDR1 SGHRS, CDR2 YFSETQ. CDR3 sequence reads: CASSLVGNYGYTF. The CDR3 coding sequence is TGCGCCAGCAGCTTGGTCGGGAACTATGGCTACACCTTC.

The V call is TRBV6-6, the J call TRBJ2-5; TRBD1 is a possible D gene (6 bases). The DNA end lines up better with TRBJ2-7; the J call may be wrong. The length of the CDR3 is 12 residues. CDR1 MNHNY and CDR2 SVGAGI come from the germline V gene (reference sequence). The CDR3 bases are TGTGCCAGCAGTTACCAGGGGTACGAGCAGTACTTC. Its protein product is CASSYQGYEQYF.

V and J are TRBV7-2 and TRBJ2-7; TRBD2 aligns across 14 bases. Germline-derived CDR1 and CDR2 are SGHTA and FQGNSA. With V trimmed by 4 bases and J by 0 bases, 2 bases remained unmatched. There are 16 residues in the CDR3. The CDR3 DNA follows: TGTGCCAGCAGCTGGACTAGCGGGGGGACCTCCTACGAGCAGTACTTC. It specifies CASSWTSGGTSYEQYF. The complete variable domain, with remaining parts taken from reference TRBV7-2 and TRBJ2-7, reads GAGVSQSPSNKVTEKGKDVELRCDPISGHTALYWYRQSLGQGLEFLIYFQGNSAPDKSGLPSDRFSAERTGGSVSTLTIQRTQQEDSAVYLCASSWTSGGTSYEQYFGPGTRLTVT.

This clone came up once. The chain couples TRBV7-8 to TRBJ2-1; 13 bases fit TRBD2. The CDR3 has 16 residues. Trimming took 0 bases from V and 7 from J; bases not matched to a gene: 3. Germline V gene sequence: CDR1 SGHVS, CDR2 FQNEAQ. The CDR3 nucleotides are TGTGCCAGCAGCTTAGCAGGACTAGCGGGAGTGAATGAGCAGTTCTTC. Its translation is CASSLAGLAGVNEQFF.

This clone was counted once. The V call is TRBV4-3, the J call TRBJ2-6; D might be TRBD2 (6 bases). Per the germline V gene, CDR1 is LGHNA and CDR2 is YSLEER. Between the trimmed V and J ends, which lost 2 bases and 4 bases, there was a span of 12 bases. The CDR3 is made up of 16 amino acids. This CDR3 is CASSQPGGVGANVLTF. The CDR3 DNA reads as TGCGCCAGCAGCCAACCCGGCGGGGTAGGGGCCAACGTCCTGACTTTC.

This clone was observed once. The rearrangement joins TRBV4-1 to TRBJ2-1; 10 bases are shared with TRBD1. The V and J ends lost 1 base and 15 bases, in that order; junction bases with no gene match: 3. This CDR3 contains 12 residues. Germline lookup yields CDR1 MGHRA and CDR2 YSYEKL. The CDR3 bases are TGCGCCAGCAGCCAAGTGGGGACAGGGGTGTTCTTC. Translating gives CASSQVGTGVFF.

The gene calls are TRBV15 and TRBJ2-5, with D tentatively TRBD1 (5 bases). The CDR3 has 13 residues. V was shortened by 1 base and J by 5 bases, with 8 bases between the two germline ends. CDR1 and CDR2 (germline): LNHNV, YYDKDF (reference sequence). The CDR3 DNA is TGTGCCACCAGCAGAGTACAGGAGGAGACCCAGTACTTC. It translates to CATSRVQEETQYF.

This chain links TRBV7-2 with TRBJ2-2, with D tentatively TRBD1 (6 bases). Germline V gives CDR1 SGHTA, CDR2 FQGNSA. Between the trimmed V and J ends, which lost 0 bases and 1 base, there was a span of 15 bases. CDR3 length equals 18 residues. CDR3 region: CASSLAIRQDRNTGELFF. As DNA, the CDR3 is TGTGCCAGCAGCTTAGCGATAAGGCAGGACAGGAACACCGGGGAGCTGTTTTTT.

The rearrangement uses TRBV6-1 and TRBJ1-5; 8 bases are a match to TRBD1. This CDR3 is built from 14 residues. V lost 3 bases, J lost 11 bases, and 9 bases stayed unmatched. Germline-derived CDR1 and CDR2 are MNHNS and SASEGT. CDR3: CASSEGTGYSAQHF. In nucleotides, the CDR3 is TGTGCCAGCAGTGAGGGGACAGGCTATTCAGCCCAGCATTTT.

The CDR3 reads CASSSGPAGDGYTF. CDR3 coding DNA: TGTGCCAGCAGCTCGGGGCCCGCGGGGGATGGCTACACCTTC. This rearrangement joins TRBV7-3 to TRBJ1-2, with D perhaps TRBD1 (5 bases). Trimming removed 4 bases at V and 6 bases at J, with 15 bases between. This CDR3 region has 14 residues. Germline assignment: CDR1 SGHTA and CDR2 FQGTGA.

The chain employs TRBV7-2 and TRBJ2-7, with D possibly being TRBD2 (6 bases). This CDR3 has 16 residues. Per the germline V gene, CDR1 is SGHTA and CDR2 is FQGNSA. V dropped 1 base and J dropped 0 bases, with 13 bases sitting between them. For the CDR3, the DNA is TGTGCCAGCAGCTTAGGTGCGGGACCTGGCTCCTACGAGCAGTACTTC. Its translation: CASSLGAGPGSYEQYF.

This clone was found once. The chain combines TRBV5-1 with TRBJ2-7; D perhaps matches TRBD1 (7 bases). Germline values: CDR1 SGHRS, CDR2 YFSETQ. The V and J ends lost 0 bases and 3 bases respectively, with 16 bases between them. The CDR3 runs to 16 residues. CDR3 amino acids: CASSLAGGQRNYEQYF. Written as DNA, the CDR3 is TGCGCCAGCAGCTTGGCCGGGGGACAGAGAAACTACGAGCAGTACTTC. Full variable domain (missing parts from reference TRBV5-1 and TRBJ2-7): KAGVTQTPRYLIKTRGQQVTLSCSPISGHRSVSWYQQTPGQGLQFLFEYFSETQRNKGNFPGRFSGRQFSNSRSEMNVSTLELGDSALYLCASSLAGGQRNYEQYFGPGTRLTVT.

The CDR3 DNA follows: TGTGCCAGCTCAAAGGACAGCTCTGGAAACACCATATATTTT. This gives the protein CASSKDSSGNTIYF. The chain couples TRBV18 to TRBJ1-3; a possible D gene is TRBD1 (6 bases). V gave up 5 bases and J gave up 0 bases, with 8 bases separating them. Per the germline V gene, CDR1 is KGHSH and CDR2 is LQKENI. CDR3 length: 14 residues.

The chain employs TRBV19 and TRBJ2-1, with 8 bases that match TRBD1. Germline-derived CDR1 and CDR2 are LNHDA and SQIVND (reference sequence). Germline trimming cut 6 bases from V and 15 bases from J; bases unmatched to any gene: 10. This CDR3 region has 12 residues. CDR3 region: CASSPRDRNMFF. CDR3 nucleotide sequence: TGTGCCAGTAGCCCTCGGGACAGGAATATGTTCTTC.

This clone was counted a few times. J is TRBJ2-3 and V is TRBV6-5, with TRBD1 as a possible D gene (6 bases). The CDR3 totals 15 residues. CDR1 is MNHEY and CDR2 is SVGAGI in the germline V gene. Trimming left V 2 bases short and J 2 bases short, with 11 bases between. Here the CDR3 reads CASSYETGPTDTQYF. The CDR3, as DNA: TGTGCCAGCAGTTACGAGACAGGCCCCACAGATACGCAGTATTTT.

This clone is a singleton in its sample. The genes are TRBV5-1 and TRBJ2-7; TRBD1 matches 7 bases. Germline CDR1 is SGHRS and CDR2 is YFSETQ. V lost 4 bases to trimming and J lost 2 bases; unmatched junction nucleotides: 6. This CDR3 has 14 amino acids. In nucleotides, the CDR3 is TGCGCCAGCAGCACCGGGACAGCAACCTACGAGCAGTACTTC. It translates to CASSTGTATYEQYF. Using reference TRBV5-1 and TRBJ2-7 for the parts outside the CDR3, the full variable domain is KAGVTQTPRYLIKTRGQQVTLSCSPISGHRSVSWYQQTPGQGLQFLFEYFSETQRNKGNFPGRFSGRQFSNSRSEMNVSTLELGDSALYLCASSTGTATYEQYFGPGTRLTVT.

The V call is TRBV7-8, the J call TRBJ1-2; 7 bases match TRBD1. This CDR3 region has 13 residues. The junction had 5 bases not matched to a gene; V was cut back by 5 bases and J by 5 bases. The germline CDR1 and CDR2 sequences are SGHVS and FQNEAQ. The CDR3 loop reads CASSPDRRYGYTF. The CDR3 DNA sequence: TGTGCCAGCAGCCCGGACAGGCGTTATGGCTACACCTTC.

This chain joins TRBV13 and TRBJ1-6, with 8 bases identical to TRBD1. Unmatched junction bases numbered 3, after V lost 4 bases and J lost 7 bases. The CDR3 runs 14 residues. Germline assignment: CDR1 PRHDT and CDR2 FYEKMQ (reference sequence). The chain's CDR3 is CASSSGTGNSPLHF. The CDR3 DNA sequence: TGTGCCAGCAGCTCCGGGACAGGAAATTCACCCCTCCACTTT.

This chain links TRBV28 with TRBJ2-3; 15 bases are a match to TRBD2. The trim removed 9 bases at V and 2 bases at J, leaving 12 bases unmatched. The CDR3 has 18 residues. The germline V gene encodes CDR1 MDHEN and CDR2 SYDVKM. The DNA for the CDR3 is TGTGCCAGTCCTCCGGGACTAGCGGGAGGTTTAACCACAGATACGCAGTATTTT. Protein product: CASPPGLAGGLTTDTQYF.

V usage is TRBV2 and J usage is TRBJ1-1; 9 nucleotides line up with TRBD1. V trimming: 6 bases; J trimming: 3 bases; junction bases outside the gene matches: 5. Germline V gene data show CDR1 as SNHLY and CDR2 as FYNNEI. The CDR3 contains 14 residues. CDR3 sequence: CASSGQGWDTEAFF. The DNA of the CDR3 is TGTGCCAGCAGCGGACAGGGGTGGGACACTGAAGCTTTCTTT.